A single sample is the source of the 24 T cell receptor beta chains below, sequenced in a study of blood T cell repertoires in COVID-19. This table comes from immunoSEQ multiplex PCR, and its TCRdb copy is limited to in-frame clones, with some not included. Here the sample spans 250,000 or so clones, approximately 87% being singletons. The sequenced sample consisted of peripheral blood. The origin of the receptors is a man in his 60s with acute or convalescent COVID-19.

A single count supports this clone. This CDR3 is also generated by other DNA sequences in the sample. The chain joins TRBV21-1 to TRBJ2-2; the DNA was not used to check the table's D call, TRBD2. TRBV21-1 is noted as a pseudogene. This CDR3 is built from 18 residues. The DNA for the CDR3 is TGTGCCAGCAGCTCCCCGGGGCGGGAGATAGCGAACACTGGGGAGCTGTTTTTT. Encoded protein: CASSSPGREIANTGELFF.

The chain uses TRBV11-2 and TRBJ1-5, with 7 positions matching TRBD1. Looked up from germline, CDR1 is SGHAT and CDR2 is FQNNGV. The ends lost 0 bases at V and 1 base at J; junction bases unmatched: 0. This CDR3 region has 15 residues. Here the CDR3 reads CASSLDRGSNQPQHF. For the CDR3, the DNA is TGTGCCAGCAGCTTAGACAGGGGGAGCAATCAGCCCCAGCATTTT.

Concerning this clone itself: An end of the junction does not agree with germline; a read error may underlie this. The CDR3 is CASSLELAGGFSYNEQFF. The CDR3 DNA reads TGTGCCAGCAGCCTAGAACTAGCGGGAGGGTTCTCCTACAATGAGCAGTTCTTC. The chain couples TRBV11-3 to TRBJ2-1; 13 bases match TRBD2. The CDR3 contains 18 residues. Germline CDR1 is SGHNT and CDR2 is YENEEA.

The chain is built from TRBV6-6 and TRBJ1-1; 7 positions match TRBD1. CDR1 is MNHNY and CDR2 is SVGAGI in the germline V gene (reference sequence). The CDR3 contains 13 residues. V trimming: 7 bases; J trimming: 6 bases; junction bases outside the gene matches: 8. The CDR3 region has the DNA TGTGCCAGCAAAGACAGGGAATGGTCTGAAGCTTTCTTT. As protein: CASKDREWSEAFF.

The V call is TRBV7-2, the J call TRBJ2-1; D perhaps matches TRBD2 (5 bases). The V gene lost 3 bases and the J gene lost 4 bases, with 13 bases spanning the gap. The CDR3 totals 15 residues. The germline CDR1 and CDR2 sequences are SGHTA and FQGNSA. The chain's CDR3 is CASSLSLDSYNEQFF. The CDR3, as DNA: TGTGCCAGCAGCTTGTCACTAGACTCATACAATGAGCAGTTCTTC.

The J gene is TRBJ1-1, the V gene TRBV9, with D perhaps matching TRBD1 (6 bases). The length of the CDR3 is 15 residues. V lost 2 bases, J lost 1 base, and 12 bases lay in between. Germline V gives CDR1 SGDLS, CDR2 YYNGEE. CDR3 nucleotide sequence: TGTGCCAGCAGCGTGGGACACCAAGGGAACACTGAAGCTTTCTTT. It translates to CASSVGHQGNTEAFF.

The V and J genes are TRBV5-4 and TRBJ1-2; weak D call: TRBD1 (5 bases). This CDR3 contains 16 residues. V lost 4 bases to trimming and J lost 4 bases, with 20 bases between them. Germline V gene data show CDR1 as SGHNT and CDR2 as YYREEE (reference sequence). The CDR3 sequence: CASSAVRQGGSYGYTF. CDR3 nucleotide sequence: TGTGCCAGCAGCGCCGTCCGGCAGGGAGGAAGCTATGGCTACACCTTC.

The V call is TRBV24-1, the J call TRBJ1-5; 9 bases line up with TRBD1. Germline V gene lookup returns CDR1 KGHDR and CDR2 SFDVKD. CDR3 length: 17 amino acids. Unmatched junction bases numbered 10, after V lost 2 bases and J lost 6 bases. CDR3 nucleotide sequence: TGTGCCACCAGTGATTCCCCCGGGACAGGGTATCTTCAGCCCCAGCATTTT. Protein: CATSDSPGTGYLQPQHF.

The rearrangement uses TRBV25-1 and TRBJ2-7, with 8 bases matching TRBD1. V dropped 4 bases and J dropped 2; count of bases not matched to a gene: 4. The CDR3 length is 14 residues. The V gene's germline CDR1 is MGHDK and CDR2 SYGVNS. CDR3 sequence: CASSVDRVPYEQYF. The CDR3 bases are TGTGCCAGCAGTGTGGACAGGGTCCCCTACGAGCAGTACTTC.

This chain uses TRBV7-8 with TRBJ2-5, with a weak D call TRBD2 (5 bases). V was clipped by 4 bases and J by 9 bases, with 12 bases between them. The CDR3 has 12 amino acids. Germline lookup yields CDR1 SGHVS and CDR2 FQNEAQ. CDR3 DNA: TGTGCCAGCAGCTCAGAACGAGCGGCCCAGTACTTC. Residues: CASSSERAAQYF.

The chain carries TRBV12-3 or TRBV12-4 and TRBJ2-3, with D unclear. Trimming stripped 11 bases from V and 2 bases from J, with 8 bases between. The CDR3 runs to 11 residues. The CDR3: CASSFTDTQYF. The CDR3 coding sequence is TGTGCCTCCTCCTTCACAGATACGCAGTATTTT.

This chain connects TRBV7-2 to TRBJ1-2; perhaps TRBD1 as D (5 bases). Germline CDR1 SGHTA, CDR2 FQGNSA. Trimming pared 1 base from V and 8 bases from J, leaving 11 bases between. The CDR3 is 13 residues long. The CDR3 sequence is CASSLDRLAGYTF. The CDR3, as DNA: TGTGCCAGCAGCTTAGACAGGCTGGCGGGCTACACCTTC.

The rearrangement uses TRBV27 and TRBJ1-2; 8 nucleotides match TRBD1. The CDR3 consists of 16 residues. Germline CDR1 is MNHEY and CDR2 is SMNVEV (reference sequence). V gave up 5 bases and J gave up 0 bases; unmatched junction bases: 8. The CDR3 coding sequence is TGTGCCAGCAGTCTCCACCGGGACAGGCCTAACTATGGCTACACCTTC. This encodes CASSLHRDRPNYGYTF.

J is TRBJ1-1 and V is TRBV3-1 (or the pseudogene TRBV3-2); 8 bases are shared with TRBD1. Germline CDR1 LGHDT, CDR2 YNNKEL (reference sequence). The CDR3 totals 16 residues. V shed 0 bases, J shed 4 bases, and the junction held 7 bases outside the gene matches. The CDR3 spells CASSQEFRGRGTEAFF. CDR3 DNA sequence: TGTGCCAGCAGCCAAGAGTTCAGGGGGCGAGGCACTGAAGCTTTCTTT.

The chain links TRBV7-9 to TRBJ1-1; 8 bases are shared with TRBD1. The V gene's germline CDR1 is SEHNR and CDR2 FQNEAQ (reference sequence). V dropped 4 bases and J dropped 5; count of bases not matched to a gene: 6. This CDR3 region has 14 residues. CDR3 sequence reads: CASSSQGEATEAFF. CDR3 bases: TGTGCCAGCAGCTCACAGGGGGAGGCGACTGAAGCTTTCTTT. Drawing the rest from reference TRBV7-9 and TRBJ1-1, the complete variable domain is DTGVSQNPRHKITKRGQNVTFRCDPISEHNRLYWYRQTLGQGPEFLTYFQNEAQLEKSRLLSDRFSAERPKGSFSTLEIQRTEQGDSAMYLCASSSQGEATEAFFGQGTRLTVV.

This CDR3 is CASSNTRDRPLHF. The DNA for the CDR3 is TGTGCCAGCAGTAATACACGGGACAGACCCCTCCACTTT. The chain is built from TRBV28 and TRBJ1-6; 7 bases map to TRBD1. Germline CDR1 and CDR2: MDHEN and SYDVKM. V was pared by 5 bases and J by 12 bases, with 7 bases of the junction left unmatched. The CDR3 runs to 13 residues.

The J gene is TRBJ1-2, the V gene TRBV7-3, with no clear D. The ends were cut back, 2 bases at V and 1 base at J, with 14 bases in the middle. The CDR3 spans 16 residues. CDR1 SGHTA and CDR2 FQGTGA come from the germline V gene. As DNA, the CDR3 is TGTGCCAGCAGCTTATTTGGAGGCGCCGATAACTATGGCTACACCTTC. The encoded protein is CASSLFGGADNYGYTF.

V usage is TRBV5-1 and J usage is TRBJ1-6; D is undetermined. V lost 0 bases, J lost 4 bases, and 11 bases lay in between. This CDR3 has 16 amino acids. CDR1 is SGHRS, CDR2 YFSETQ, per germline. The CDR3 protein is CASSLDGEKYNSPLHF. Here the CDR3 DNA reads TGCGCCAGCAGCTTGGATGGAGAGAAATATAATTCACCCCTCCACTTT.

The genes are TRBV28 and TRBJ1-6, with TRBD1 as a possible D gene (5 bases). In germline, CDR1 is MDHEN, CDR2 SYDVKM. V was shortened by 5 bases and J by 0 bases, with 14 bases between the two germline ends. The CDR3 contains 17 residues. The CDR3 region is CASSESRGASYNSPLHF. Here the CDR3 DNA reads TGTGCCAGCAGTGAAAGCCGCGGGGCCTCCTATAATTCACCCCTCCACTTT.

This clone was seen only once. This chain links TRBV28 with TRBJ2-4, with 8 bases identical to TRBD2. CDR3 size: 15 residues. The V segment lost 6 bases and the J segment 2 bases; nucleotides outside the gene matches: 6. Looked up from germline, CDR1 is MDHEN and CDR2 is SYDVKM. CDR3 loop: CASRPGLAPKNIQYF. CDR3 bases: TGTGCCAGCAGACCCGGACTAGCCCCCAAAAACATTCAGTACTTC.

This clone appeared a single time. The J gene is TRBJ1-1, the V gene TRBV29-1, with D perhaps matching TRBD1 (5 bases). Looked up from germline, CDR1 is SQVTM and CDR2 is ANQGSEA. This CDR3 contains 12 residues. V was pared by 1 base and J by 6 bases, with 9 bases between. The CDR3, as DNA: TGCAGCGTTGAAGTCCAGGGTTCTGAAGCTTTCTTT. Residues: CSVEVQGSEAFF.

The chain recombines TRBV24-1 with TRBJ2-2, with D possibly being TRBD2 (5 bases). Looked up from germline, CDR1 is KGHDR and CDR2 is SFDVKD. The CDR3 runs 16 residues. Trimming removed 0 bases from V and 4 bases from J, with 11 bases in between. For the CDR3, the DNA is TGTGCCACCAGTGATTTGACGGGGAGTGGCACCGGGGAGCTGTTTTTT. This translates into CATSDLTGSGTGELFF.

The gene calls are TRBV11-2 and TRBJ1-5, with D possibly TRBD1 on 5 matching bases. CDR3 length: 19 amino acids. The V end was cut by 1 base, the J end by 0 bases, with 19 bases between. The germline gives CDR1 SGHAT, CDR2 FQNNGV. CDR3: CASSLGVFGQTDSNQPQHF. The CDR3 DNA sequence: TGTGCCAGCAGCTTAGGGGTCTTCGGACAAACTGATAGCAATCAGCCCCAGCATTTT.

CDR3 sequence: CASSQELRPSDTQYF. DNA of the CDR3: TGTGCCAGCAGCCAAGAGCTGCGGCCATCGGATACGCAGTATTTT. The chain carries TRBV4-2 and TRBJ2-3; no clear D. The CDR3 length is 15 residues. Germline V gives CDR1 LGHNA, CDR2 YNFKEQ. Trimming left V 0 bases short and J 6 bases short, with 13 bases between.